This passage covers 22 T cell receptor beta chains from one sample sequenced in a study of CD8+ T cells in alopecia areata. Reverse transcription of extracted RNA yielded cDNA, which provided the sequencing template. Profiled with immunoSEQ multiplex PCR; TCRdb holds only in-frame clones, not every one. The data show under 25,000 clones, with 50% to 75% seen just once and roughly 8.2% held by the top ten. The treatment denotes: oral pan-JAK inhibitor, 5-10 mg twice daily. Patients with alopecia areata provided lesional scalp punch biopsies as well as peripheral blood. The sequencing here drew on skin, taken at week 4, from a patient treated with tofacitinib. The receptors were gathered from a human donor with alopecia areata.

The chain joins TRBV28 to TRBJ1-2; 10 positions match TRBD1. Looked up from germline, CDR1 is MDHEN and CDR2 is SYDVKM. The CDR3 length is 17 residues. V dropped 2 bases and J dropped 4; count of bases not matched to a gene: 10. CDR3 DNA sequence: TGTGCCAGCAGTTTAATTCCGGGACAGGGGTCCCGCTATGGCTACACCTTC. Its translation is CASSLIPGQGSRYGYTF.

V is TRBV27 and J is TRBJ1-1; possibly TRBD1 for D (6 bases). The CDR3 sequence is 16 residues long. The V end was cut by 2 bases, the J end by 5 bases, with 18 bases between. The germline CDR1 and CDR2 sequences are MNHEY and SMNVEV (reference sequence). CDR3: CASSLVSGRGLTEAFF. Written as DNA, the CDR3 is TGTGCCAGCAGTTTAGTCTCGGGCAGGGGTTTAACTGAAGCTTTCTTT.

The chain employs TRBV27 and TRBJ2-7; a possible D gene is TRBD1 (5 bases). This CDR3 is built from 16 residues. V dropped 2 bases and J dropped 0 bases, with 14 bases sitting between them. Germline CDR1 is MNHEY and CDR2 is SMNVEV (reference sequence). CDR3 in amino acids: CASSLRADSASYEQYF. Here the CDR3 DNA reads TGTGCCAGCAGTTTACGGGCTGACAGTGCCTCCTACGAGCAGTACTTC.

This rearrangement joins TRBV7-6 to TRBJ2-7; 7 positions agree with TRBD2. Germline V CDR1 and CDR2: SGHVS, FNYEAQ. J was trimmed by 2 bases and V by 1 base; bases with no gene match: 17. The CDR3 contains 19 residues. This CDR3 is CASSLVGRGVGGSPYEQYF. Here the CDR3 DNA reads TGTGCCAGCAGCTTAGTGGGCCGGGGAGTGGGGGGGTCCCCCTACGAGCAGTACTTC.

The rearrangement uses TRBV7-9 and TRBJ2-4; TRBD2 is a possible D gene (6 bases). V lost 1 base to trimming and J lost 0 bases, with 10 bases between them. Germline V gene sequence: CDR1 SEHNR, CDR2 FQNEAQ (reference sequence). The CDR3 consists of 16 residues. CDR3 protein: CASSLGAGLAKNIQYF. CDR3 sequence (DNA): TGTGCCAGCAGCTTAGGGGCGGGACTAGCCAAAAACATTCAGTACTTC. Full variable domain (rest looked up from reference TRBV7-9 and TRBJ2-4): DTGVSQNPRHKITKRGQNVTFRCDPISEHNRLYWYRQTLGQGPEFLTYFQNEAQLEKSRLLSDRFSAERPKGSFSTLEIQRTEQGDSAMYLCASSLGAGLAKNIQYFGAGTRLSVL.

The V and J genes are TRBV6-1 and TRBJ1-2; no reliable D call. The V and J ends lost 6 bases and 7 bases respectively, with 18 bases between them. The CDR3 extends over 14 amino acids. Germline V CDR1 and CDR2: MNHNS, SASEGT. CDR3 in amino acids: CASRTAPLSCGYTF. The CDR3 nucleotides read TGTGCCAGCAGAACAGCGCCCCTCAGCTGTGGCTACACCTTC.

Points on this clone: Other DNA variants within this sample encode the same CDR3. This chain links TRBV5-1 with TRBJ2-6; D is undetermined. Germline loops: CDR1 SGHRS, CDR2 YFSETQ. The CDR3 has 15 residues. V was shortened by 0 bases and J by 0 bases, with 4 bases between the two germline ends. CDR3: CASSLESSGANVLTF. The CDR3 region has the DNA TGCGCCAGCAGCTTGGAAAGCTCTGGGGCCAACGTCCTGACTTTC. The variable domain in full, completed from reference TRBV5-1 and TRBJ2-6, reads KAGVTQTPRYLIKTRGQQVTLSCSPISGHRSVSWYQQTPGQGLQFLFEYFSETQRNKGNFPGRFSGRQFSNSRSEMNVSTLELGDSALYLCASSLESSGANVLTFGAGSRLTVL.

Comments on this clone: A read error may account for a junction end that differs from germline. The CDR3 DNA reads as TGTGCCAGCAGTCGACCGGGACAGGGCTCCCACGAGCAGTACTTC. It is translated as CASSRPGQGSHEQYF. The J gene is TRBJ2-5, the V gene TRBV6-5, with 9 bases matching TRBD1. The J call is in doubt because the DNA end fits TRBJ2-7 better. The CDR3 is 15 residues long. Germline V gene sequence: CDR1 MNHEY, CDR2 SVGAGI.

The chain uses TRBV7-8 and TRBJ1-2, with D unresolved. Between the trimmed V and J ends, which lost 4 bases and 0 bases, there was a span of 9 bases. Germline-derived CDR1 and CDR2 are SGHVS and FQNEAQ. This CDR3 region has 14 residues. The DNA of the CDR3 is TGTGCCAGCAGCTCCGGACTTACTAACTATGGCTACACCTTC. The encoded protein is CASSSGLTNYGYTF. Filled out from reference TRBV7-8 and TRBJ1-2, the complete variable domain reads GAGVSQSPRYKVAKRGQDVALRCDPISGHVSLFWYQQALGQGPEFLTYFQNEAQLDKSGLPSDRFFAERPEGSVSTLKIQRTQQEDSAVYLCASSSGLTNYGYTFGSGTRLTVV.

The rearrangement uses TRBV27 and TRBJ2-5; possible D gene TRBD1, 6 bases. The J call may be wrong; the DNA end is better matched by TRBJ2-7. Germline V gene lookup returns CDR1 MNHEY and CDR2 SMNVEV (reference sequence). The CDR3 covers 16 residues. The CDR3 nucleotides read TGTGCCAGCAGTTTATACAGGGAATGGATCTCCTACGAGCAGTACTTC. Translating it yields CASSLYREWISYEQYF.

The CDR3 protein is CASSSGTVVYNEQFF. The CDR3 DNA reads as TGTGCCAGCAGCTCCGGGACAGTCGTTTACAATGAGCAGTTCTTC. The rearrangement joins TRBV5-5 to TRBJ2-1; 7 bases fit TRBD1. Germline lookup yields CDR1 SGHKS and CDR2 YYEKEE (reference sequence). The CDR3 spans 15 residues. Germline trimming cut 3 bases from V and 4 bases from J; bases unmatched to any gene: 7. Drawing the rest from reference TRBV5-5 and TRBJ2-1, the complete variable domain is DAGVTQSPTHLIKTRGQQVTLRCSPISGHKSVSWYQQVLGQGPQFIFQYYEKEERGRGNFPDRFSARQFPNYSSELNVNALLLGDSALYLCASSSGTVVYNEQFFGPGTRLTVL.

The V call is TRBV18, the J call TRBJ1-3; no firm D call. The length of the CDR3 is 15 residues. V lost 1 base to trimming and J lost 3 bases, with 10 bases between them. Germline V gene lookup returns CDR1 KGHSH and CDR2 LQKENI. CDR3 in amino acids: CASSPQSGNGNTIYF. The CDR3 bases are TGTGCCAGCTCACCACAGTCCGGGAATGGAAACACCATATATTTT.

The chain links TRBV5-4 to TRBJ1-2; maybe TRBD1 (5 bases). The CDR3 spans 14 residues. Germline V gene sequence: CDR1 SGHNT, CDR2 YYREEE (reference sequence). V was shortened by 3 bases and J by 5 bases, with 14 bases between the two germline ends. CDR3 bases: TGTGCCAGCAGCTCCCGGGACGGACTTTATGGCTACACCTTC. Translating it yields CASSSRDGLYGYTF.

J is TRBJ2-1 and V is TRBV10-3; 7 nucleotides match TRBD1. CDR1 and CDR2 from the germline V gene are ENHRY and SYGVKD. The CDR3 runs to 14 residues. J lost 3 bases, V lost 6 bases, and 5 bases had no gene match. The CDR3 loop reads CAISTGTVYNEQFF. CDR3 coding DNA: TGTGCCATCAGCACCGGGACAGTCTACAATGAGCAGTTCTTC.

The V call is TRBV11-2, the J call TRBJ1-1; 10 nucleotides line up with TRBD1. V lost 9 bases to trimming and J lost 2 bases; unmatched junction nucleotides: 3. The CDR3 runs 13 residues. CDR1 is SGHAT and CDR2 is FQNNGV in the germline V gene. CDR3 in amino acids: CASGQGVNTEAFF. In DNA form, the CDR3 reads TGTGCCAGTGGACAGGGGGTTAACACTGAAGCTTTCTTT.

This clone was recorded a few times. The chain has TRBV7-8 and TRBJ2-3; TRBD1 matches 8 bases. V lost 2 bases, J lost 10 bases, and 2 bases stayed unmatched. The CDR3 has 12 amino acids. Germline lookup yields CDR1 SGHVS and CDR2 FQNEAQ. CDR3 nucleotide sequence: TGTGCCAGCAGCTTAAGGACAGGGCCGCAGTATTTT. Translation: CASSLRTGPQYF.

This clone came up a few times. V gene TRBV6-8 combines with J gene TRBJ1-2; the D is unclear. CDR1 is MNHGY, CDR2 SAAAGT, per germline. Trimming pared 0 bases from V and 4 bases from J, leaving 9 bases between. CDR3 size: 14 residues. Here the CDR3 DNA reads TGTGCCAGCAGTTACTCGAAAGATTTCTATGGCTACACCTTC. It translates to CASSYSKDFYGYTF.

The genes are TRBV19 and TRBJ2-2, with 8 bases aligning to TRBD2. There are 14 residues in the CDR3. V shed 6 bases and J 0 bases; nucleotides not matched to a gene: 0. Germline assignment: CDR1 LNHDA and CDR2 SQIVND (reference sequence). The CDR3 nucleotides are TGTGCCAGTAGCGGGGGGGCGAACACCGGGGAGCTGTTTTTT. Encoded protein: CASSGGANTGELFF.

The chain carries TRBV2 and TRBJ2-7; the match to TRBD1 covers 10 bases. The V gene end was trimmed by 5 bases and the J gene end by 6 bases; junction bases not matched to a gene: 4. The length of the CDR3 is 13 residues. CDR1 and CDR2 from the germline V gene are SNHLY and FYNNEI. CDR3 sequence (DNA): TGTGCCAGCAGTACCGGGACAGGGGCCGAGCAGTACTTC. Protein sequence: CASSTGTGAEQYF.

This clone was recorded a few times. The chain is built from TRBV2 and TRBJ1-2; the D is unclear. CDR1 and CDR2 (germline): SNHLY, FYNNEI. Trimming shortened V by 4 bases and J by 8 bases, and 11 bases separated the two germline ends. CDR3 length: 12 residues. CDR3 in amino acids: CASSAGLWGYTF. In DNA, the CDR3 is TGTGCCAGCAGTGCGGGTTTGTGGGGCTACACCTTC.

To note about this clone: Compared with germline, one end of the junction differs, possibly owing to a read error. The chain recombines TRBV19 with TRBJ2-7; tentatively, D is TRBD1 (6 bases). This CDR3 is built from 12 residues. Germline V CDR1 and CDR2: LNHDA, SQIVND (reference sequence). In nucleotides, the CDR3 is TGTGCCAGTAGTATGGGTTTGGGACATCCGGACTTC. This gives the protein CASSMGLGHPDF.

This chain connects TRBV14 to TRBJ1-1; no reliable D call. The V gene lost 5 bases and the J gene lost 1 base, with 11 bases spanning the gap. The CDR3 extends over 14 amino acids. Per germline, CDR1 SGHDN and CDR2 FVKESK. The DNA for the CDR3 is TGTGCCAGCAGCGCCGGACTGAGGAACACTGAAGCTTTCTTT. It yields the protein CASSAGLRNTEAFF.